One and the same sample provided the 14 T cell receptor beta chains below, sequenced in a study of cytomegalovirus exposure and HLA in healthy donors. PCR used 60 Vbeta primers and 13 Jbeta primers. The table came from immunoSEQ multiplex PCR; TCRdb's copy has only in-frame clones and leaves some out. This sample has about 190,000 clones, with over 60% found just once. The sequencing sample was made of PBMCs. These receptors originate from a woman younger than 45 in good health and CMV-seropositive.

As DNA, the CDR3 is TGTGCCAGCAGCTCCGGACAGGGGGCGAGCGCTTTCTTT. Residues: CASSSGQGASAFF. J is TRBJ1-1 and V is TRBV7-3; 11 bases fit TRBD1. The junction had 6 bases not matched to a gene; V was cut back by 4 bases and J by 11 bases. Looked up from germline, CDR1 is SGHTA and CDR2 is FQGTGA. The CDR3 covers 13 residues.

CDR3 protein: CASSQAAEEPYGYTF. The CDR3 DNA is TGTGCCAGCAGCCAAGCTGCGGAGGAGCCCTATGGCTACACCTTC. The chain is built from TRBV4-2 and TRBJ1-2; no clear D gene. In germline, CDR1 is LGHNA, CDR2 YNFKEQ. The ends were cut back, 1 base at V and 4 bases at J, with 13 bases in the middle. The CDR3 covers 15 residues.

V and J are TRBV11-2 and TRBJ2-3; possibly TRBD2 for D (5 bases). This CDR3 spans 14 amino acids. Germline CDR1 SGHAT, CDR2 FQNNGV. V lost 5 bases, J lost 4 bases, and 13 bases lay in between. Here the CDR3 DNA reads TGTGCCAGCAGCACTAGAGGGATGCCAGATACGCAGTATTTT. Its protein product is CASSTRGMPDTQYF.

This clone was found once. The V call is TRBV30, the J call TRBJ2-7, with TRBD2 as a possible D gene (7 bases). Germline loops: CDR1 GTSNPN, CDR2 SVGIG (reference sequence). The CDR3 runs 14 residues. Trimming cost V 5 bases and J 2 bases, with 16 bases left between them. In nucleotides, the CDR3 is TGTGCCTGGCAACAAAGGGGGGGAGCCTACGAGCAGTACTTC. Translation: CAWQQRGGAYEQYF.

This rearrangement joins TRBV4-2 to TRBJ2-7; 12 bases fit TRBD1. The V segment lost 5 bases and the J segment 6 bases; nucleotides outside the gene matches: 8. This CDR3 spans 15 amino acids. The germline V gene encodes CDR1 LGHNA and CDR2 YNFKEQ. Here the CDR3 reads CASSFTGTGGGEQYF. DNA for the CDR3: TGTGCCAGCAGCTTTACCGGGACAGGGGGCGGCGAGCAGTACTTC.

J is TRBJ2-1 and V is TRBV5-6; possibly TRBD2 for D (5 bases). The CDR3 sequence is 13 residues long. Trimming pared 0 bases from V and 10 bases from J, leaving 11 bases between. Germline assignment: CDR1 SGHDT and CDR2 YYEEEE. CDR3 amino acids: CASSLVAPGEQFF. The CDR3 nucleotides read TGTGCCAGCAGCTTGGTAGCGCCCGGGGAGCAGTTCTTC. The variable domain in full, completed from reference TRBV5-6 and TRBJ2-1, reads DAGVTQSPTHLIKTRGQQVTLRCSPKSGHDTVSWYQQALGQGPQFIFQYYEEEERQRGNFPDRFSGHQFPNYSSELNVNALLLGDSALYLCASSLVAPGEQFFGPGTRLTVL.

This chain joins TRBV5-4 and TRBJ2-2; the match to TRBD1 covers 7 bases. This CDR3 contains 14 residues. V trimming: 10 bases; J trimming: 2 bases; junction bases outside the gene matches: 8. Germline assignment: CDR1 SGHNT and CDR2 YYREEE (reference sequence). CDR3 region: CAFPTGRNTGELFF. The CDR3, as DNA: TGTGCCTTCCCGACAGGGAGAAACACCGGGGAGCTGTTTTTT.

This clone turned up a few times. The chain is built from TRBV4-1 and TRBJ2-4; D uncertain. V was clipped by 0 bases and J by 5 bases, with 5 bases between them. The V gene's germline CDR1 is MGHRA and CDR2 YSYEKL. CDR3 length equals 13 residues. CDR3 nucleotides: TGCGCCAGCAGCCAAGATGAGCAAAACATTCAGTACTTC. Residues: CASSQDEQNIQYF.

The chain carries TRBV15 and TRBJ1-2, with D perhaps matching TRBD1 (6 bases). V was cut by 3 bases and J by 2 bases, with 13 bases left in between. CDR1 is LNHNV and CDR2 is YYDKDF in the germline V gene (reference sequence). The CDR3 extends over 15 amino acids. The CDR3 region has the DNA TGTGCCACCAGCAGGCTGACAGGTGACAACTATGGCTACACCTTC. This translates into CATSRLTGDNYGYTF.

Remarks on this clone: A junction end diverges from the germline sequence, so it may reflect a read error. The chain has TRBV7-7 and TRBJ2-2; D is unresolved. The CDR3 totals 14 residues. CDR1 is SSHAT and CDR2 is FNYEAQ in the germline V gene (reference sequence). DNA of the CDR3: TGTGCTAGCAGCTCCGACACGGCCTCCGGGGAGCTGTTTTTT. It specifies CASSSDTASGELFF.

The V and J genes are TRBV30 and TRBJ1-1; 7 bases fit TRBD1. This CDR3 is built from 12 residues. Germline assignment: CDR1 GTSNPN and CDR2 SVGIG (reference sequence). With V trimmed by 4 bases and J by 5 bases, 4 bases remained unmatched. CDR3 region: CAWNRGSTEAFF. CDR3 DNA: TGTGCCTGGAACAGGGGTTCAACTGAAGCTTTCTTT.

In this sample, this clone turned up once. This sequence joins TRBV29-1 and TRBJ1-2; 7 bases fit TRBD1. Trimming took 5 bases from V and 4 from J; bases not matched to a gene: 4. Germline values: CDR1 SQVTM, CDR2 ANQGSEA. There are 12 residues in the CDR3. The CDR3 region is CSVMTGLYGYTF. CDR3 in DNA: TGCAGCGTTATGACAGGGCTCTATGGCTACACCTTC. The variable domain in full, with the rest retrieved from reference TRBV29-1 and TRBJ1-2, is SAVISQKPSRDICQRGTSLTIQCQVDSQVTMMFWYRQQPGQSLTLIATANQGSEATYESGFVIDKFPISRPNLTFSTLTVSNMSPEDSSIYLCSVMTGLYGYTFGSGTRLTVV.

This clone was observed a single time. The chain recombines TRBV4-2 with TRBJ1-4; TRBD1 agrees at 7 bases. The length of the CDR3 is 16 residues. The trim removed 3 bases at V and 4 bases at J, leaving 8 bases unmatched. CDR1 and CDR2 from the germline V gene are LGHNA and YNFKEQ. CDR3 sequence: CASSQGSGTVNEKLFF. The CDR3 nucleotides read TGTGCCAGCAGCCAGGGGTCCGGGACAGTTAATGAAAAACTGTTTTTT.

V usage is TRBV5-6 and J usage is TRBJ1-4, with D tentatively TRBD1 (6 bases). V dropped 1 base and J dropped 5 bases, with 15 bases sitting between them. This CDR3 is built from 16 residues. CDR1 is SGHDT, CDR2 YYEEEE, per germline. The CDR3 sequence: CASSLIRRGNNEKLFF. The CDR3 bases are TGTGCCAGCAGCTTGATTCGCAGGGGAAACAATGAAAAACTGTTTTTT.